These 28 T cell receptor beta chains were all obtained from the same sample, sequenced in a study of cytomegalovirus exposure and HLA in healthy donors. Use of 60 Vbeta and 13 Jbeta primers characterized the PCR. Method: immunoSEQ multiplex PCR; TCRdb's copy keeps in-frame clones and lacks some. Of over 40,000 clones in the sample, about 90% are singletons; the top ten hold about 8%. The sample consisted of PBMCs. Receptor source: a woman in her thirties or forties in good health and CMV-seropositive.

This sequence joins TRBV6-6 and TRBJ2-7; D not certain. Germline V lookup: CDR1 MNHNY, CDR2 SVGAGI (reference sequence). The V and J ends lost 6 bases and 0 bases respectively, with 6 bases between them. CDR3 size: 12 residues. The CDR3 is CASRAVSYEQYF. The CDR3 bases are TGTGCCAGCAGGGCCGTCTCCTACGAGCAGTACTTC.

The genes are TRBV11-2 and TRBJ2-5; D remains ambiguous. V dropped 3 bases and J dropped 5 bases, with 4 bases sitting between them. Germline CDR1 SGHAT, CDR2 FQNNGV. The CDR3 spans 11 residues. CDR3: CASSFVETQYF. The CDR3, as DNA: TGTGCCAGCAGCTTCGTCGAGACCCAGTACTTC. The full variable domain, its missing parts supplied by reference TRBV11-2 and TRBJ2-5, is EAGVAQSPRYKIIEKRQSVAFWCNPISGHATLYWYQQILGQGPKLLIQFQNNGVVDDSQLPKDRFSAERLKGVDSTLKIQPAKLEDSAVYLCASSFVETQYFGPGTRLLVL.

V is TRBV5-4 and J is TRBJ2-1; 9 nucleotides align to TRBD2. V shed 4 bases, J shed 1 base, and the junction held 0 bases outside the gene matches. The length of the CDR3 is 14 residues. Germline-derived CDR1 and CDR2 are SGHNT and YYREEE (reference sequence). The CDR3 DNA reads TGTGCCAGCAGCCTAGCGGGATCCTACAATGAGCAGTTCTTC. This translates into CASSLAGSYNEQFF. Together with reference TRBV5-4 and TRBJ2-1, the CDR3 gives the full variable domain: ETGVTQSPTHLIKTRGQQVTLRCSSQSGHNTVSWYQQALGQGPQFIFQYYREEENGRGNFPPRFSGLQFPNYSSELNVNALELDDSALYLCASSLAGSYNEQFFGPGTRLTVL.

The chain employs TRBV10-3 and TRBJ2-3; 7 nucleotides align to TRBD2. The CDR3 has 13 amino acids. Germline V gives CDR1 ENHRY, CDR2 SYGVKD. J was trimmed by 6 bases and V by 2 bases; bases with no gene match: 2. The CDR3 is CAISEGGVDTQYF. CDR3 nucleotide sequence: TGTGCCATCAGTGAGGGGGGGGTCGATACGCAGTATTTT.

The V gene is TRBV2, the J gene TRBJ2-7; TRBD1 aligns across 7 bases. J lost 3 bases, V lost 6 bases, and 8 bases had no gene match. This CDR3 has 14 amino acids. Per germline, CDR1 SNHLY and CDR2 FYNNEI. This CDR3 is CASRLTGNFYEQYF. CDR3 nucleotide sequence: TGTGCCAGCAGGTTGACAGGGAACTTCTACGAGCAGTACTTC.

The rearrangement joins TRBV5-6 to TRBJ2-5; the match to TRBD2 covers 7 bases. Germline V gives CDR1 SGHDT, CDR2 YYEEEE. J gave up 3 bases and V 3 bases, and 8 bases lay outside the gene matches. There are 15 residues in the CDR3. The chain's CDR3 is CASSSLGEGKETQYF. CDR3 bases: TGTGCCAGCAGCTCTTTAGGGGAGGGGAAAGAGACCCAGTACTTC.

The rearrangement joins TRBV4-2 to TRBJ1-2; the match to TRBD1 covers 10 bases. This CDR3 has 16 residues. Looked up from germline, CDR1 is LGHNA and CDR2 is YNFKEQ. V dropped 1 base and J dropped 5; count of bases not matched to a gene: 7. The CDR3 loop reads CASSQGEDRGKYGYTF. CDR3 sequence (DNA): TGTGCCAGCAGCCAAGGAGAGGACAGGGGGAAATATGGCTACACCTTC.

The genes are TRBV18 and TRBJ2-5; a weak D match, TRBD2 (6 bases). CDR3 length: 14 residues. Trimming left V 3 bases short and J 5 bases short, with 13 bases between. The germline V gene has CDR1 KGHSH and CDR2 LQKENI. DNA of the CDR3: TGTGCCAGCTCACCGAATAGCGGTTTTGAGACCCAGTACTTC. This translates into CASSPNSGFETQYF.

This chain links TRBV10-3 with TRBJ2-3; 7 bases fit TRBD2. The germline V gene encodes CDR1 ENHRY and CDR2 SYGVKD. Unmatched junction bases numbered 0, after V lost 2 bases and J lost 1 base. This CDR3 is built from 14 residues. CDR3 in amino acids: CAISEGGGTDTQYF. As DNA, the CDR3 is TGTGCCATCAGTGAGGGGGGGGGCACAGATACGCAGTATTTT.

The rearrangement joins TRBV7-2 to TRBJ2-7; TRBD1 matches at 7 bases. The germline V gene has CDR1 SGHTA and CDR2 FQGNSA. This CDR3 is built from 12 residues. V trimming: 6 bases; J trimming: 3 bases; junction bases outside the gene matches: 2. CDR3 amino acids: CASRTGNYEQYF. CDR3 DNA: TGTGCCAGCAGGACAGGGAACTACGAGCAGTACTTC.

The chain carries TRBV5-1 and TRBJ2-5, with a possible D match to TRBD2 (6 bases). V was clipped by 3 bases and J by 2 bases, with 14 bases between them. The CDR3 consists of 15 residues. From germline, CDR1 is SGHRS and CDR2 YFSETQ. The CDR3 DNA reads TGCGCCAGCAGCTCCCACCTCGGAGGGCAAGAGACCCAGTACTTC. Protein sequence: CASSSHLGGQETQYF.

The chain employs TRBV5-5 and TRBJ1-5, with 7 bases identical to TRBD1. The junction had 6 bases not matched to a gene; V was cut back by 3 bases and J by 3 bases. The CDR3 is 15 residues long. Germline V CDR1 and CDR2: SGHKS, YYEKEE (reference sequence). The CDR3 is CASSYAGGFNQPQHF. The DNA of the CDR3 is TGTGCCAGCAGCTACGCAGGGGGGTTCAATCAGCCCCAGCATTTT.

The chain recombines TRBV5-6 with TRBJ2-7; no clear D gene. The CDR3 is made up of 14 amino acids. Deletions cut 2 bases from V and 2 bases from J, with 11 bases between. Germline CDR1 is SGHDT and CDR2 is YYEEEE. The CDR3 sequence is CASSFVAKAYEQYF. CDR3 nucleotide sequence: TGTGCCAGCAGCTTTGTTGCGAAAGCCTACGAGCAGTACTTC.

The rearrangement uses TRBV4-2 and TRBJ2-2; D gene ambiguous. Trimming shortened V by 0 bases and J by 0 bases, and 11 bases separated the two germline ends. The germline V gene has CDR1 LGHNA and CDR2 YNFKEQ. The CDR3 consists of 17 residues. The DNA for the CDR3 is TGTGCCAGCAGCCAAGAATTTTGGCACCCGAACACCGGGGAGCTGTTTTTT. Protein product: CASSQEFWHPNTGELFF.

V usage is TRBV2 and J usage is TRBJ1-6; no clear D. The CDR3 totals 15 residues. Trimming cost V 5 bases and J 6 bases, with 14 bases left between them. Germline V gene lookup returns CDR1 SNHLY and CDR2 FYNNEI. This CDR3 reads CASSSDGGSNSPLHF. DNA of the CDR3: TGTGCCAGCAGTTCTGACGGAGGCAGTAATTCACCCCTCCACTTT.

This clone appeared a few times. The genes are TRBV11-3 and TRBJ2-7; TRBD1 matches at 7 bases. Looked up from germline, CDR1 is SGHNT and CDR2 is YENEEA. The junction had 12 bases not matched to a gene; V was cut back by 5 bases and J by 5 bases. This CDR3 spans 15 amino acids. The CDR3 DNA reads TGTGCCAGCAGCAGAAACGACAGGGCAGAGAACGAGCAGTACTTC. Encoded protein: CASSRNDRAENEQYF. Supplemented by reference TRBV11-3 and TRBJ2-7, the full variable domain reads EAGVVQSPRYKIIEKKQPVAFWCNPISGHNTLYWYLQNLGQGPELLIRYENEEAVDDSQLPKDRFSAERLKGVDSTLKIQPAELGDSAVYLCASSRNDRAENEQYFGPGTRLTVT.

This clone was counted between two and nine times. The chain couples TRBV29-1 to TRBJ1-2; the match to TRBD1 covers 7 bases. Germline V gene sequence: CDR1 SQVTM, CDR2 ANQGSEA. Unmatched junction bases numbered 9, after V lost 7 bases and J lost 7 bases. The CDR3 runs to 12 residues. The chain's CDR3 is CSDRDRVGGYTF. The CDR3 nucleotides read TGCAGCGATCGAGACAGGGTCGGTGGCTACACCTTC.

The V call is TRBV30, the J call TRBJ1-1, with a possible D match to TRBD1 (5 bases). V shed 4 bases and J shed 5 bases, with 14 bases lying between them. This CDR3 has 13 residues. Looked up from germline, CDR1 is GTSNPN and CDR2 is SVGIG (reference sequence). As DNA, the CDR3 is TGTGCCTGGAAGGGGAGGGTTGGGACTGAAGCTTTCTTT. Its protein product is CAWKGRVGTEAFF. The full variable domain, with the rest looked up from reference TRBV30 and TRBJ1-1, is SQTIHQWPATLVQPVGSPLSLECTVEGTSNPNLYWYRQAAGRGLQLLFYSVGIGQISSEVPQNLSASRPQDRQFILSSKKLLLSDSGFYLCAWKGRVGTEAFFGQGTRLTVV.

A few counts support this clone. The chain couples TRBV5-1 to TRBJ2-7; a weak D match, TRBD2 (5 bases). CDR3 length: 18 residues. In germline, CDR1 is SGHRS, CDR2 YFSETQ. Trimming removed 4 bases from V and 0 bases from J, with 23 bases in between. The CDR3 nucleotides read TGCGCCAGCAGCCAGCCGCCCCTTGAAACGGGGTTCTCCTACGAGCAGTACTTC. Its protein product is CASSQPPLETGFSYEQYF.

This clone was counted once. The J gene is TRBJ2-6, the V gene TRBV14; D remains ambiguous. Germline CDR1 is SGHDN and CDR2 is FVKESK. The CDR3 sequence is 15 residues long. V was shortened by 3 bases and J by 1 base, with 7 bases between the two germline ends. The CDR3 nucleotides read TGTGCCAGCAGCCATCTAAATTCTGGGGCCAACGTCCTGACTTTC. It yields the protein CASSHLNSGANVLTF.

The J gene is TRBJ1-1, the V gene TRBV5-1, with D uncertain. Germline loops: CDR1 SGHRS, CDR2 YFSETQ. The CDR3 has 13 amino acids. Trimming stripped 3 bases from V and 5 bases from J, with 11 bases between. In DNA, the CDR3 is TGCGCCAGCAGCTCCGCGGCTGGGACTGAAGCTTTCTTT. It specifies CASSSAAGTEAFF.

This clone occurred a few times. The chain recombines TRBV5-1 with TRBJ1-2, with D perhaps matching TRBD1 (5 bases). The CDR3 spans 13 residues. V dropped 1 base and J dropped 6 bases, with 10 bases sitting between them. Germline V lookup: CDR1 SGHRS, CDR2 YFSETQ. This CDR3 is CASSLREGNGYTF. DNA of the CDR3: TGCGCCAGCAGCTTGAGGGAGGGGAATGGCTACACCTTC.

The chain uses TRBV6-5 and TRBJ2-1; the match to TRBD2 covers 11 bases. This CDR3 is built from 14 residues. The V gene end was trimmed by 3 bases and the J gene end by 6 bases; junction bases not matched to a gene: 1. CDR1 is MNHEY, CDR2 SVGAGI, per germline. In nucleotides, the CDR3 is TGTGCCAGCAGTTATACTAGCGGGGGCAATGAGCAGTTCTTC. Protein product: CASSYTSGGNEQFF.

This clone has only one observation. CDR3 DNA sequence: TGTGCCAGCAGCTCTCACTCGGGACAGGTTAATCAGCCCCAGCATTTT. Its translation is CASSSHSGQVNQPQHF. The rearrangement uses TRBV4-2 and TRBJ1-5; 8 bases are a match to TRBD1. V lost 5 bases to trimming and J lost 4 bases; unmatched junction nucleotides: 10. The CDR3 sequence is 16 residues long. Germline values: CDR1 LGHNA, CDR2 YNFKEQ.

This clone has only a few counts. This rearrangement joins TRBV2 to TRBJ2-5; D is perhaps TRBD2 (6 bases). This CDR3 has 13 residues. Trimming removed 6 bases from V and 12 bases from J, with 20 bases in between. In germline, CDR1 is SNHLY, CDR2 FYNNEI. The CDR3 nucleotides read TGTGCCAGCAGAACGACAGCGGGCACCAACGAGTACTTC. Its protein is CASRTTAGTNEYF.

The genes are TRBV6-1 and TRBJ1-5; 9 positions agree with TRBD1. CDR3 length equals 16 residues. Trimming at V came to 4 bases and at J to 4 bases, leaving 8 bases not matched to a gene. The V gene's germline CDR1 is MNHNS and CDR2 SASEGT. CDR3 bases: TGTGCCAGCAGTGCGCCTACAGGGGGCGGTAATCAGCCCCAGCATTTT. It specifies CASSAPTGGGNQPQHF.

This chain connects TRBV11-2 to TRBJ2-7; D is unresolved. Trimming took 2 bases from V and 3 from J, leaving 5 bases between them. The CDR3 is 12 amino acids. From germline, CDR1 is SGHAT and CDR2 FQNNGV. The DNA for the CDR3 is TGTGCCAGCAGCTTATTAAACTACGAGCAGTACTTC. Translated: CASSLLNYEQYF.

The CDR3 DNA sequence: TGTGCCAGCAGCTTTGGGGGAGGTTTAAGAAACACCATATATTTT. Translating gives CASSFGGGLRNTIYF. This chain uses TRBV5-6 with TRBJ1-3; a possible D gene is TRBD1 (5 bases). The CDR3 is made up of 15 amino acids. Germline CDR1 and CDR2: SGHDT and YYEEEE. Trimming shortened V by 2 bases and J by 5 bases, and 14 bases separated the two germline ends.